Below, one T cell receptor beta chain is given with its context. Libraries were prepared by immunoSEQ multiplex PCR; TCRdb keeps only in-frame clonotypes and omits some of them. The sample consists of 50,000 to 60,000 clones, 90% to 95% of them appearing once. This sample was included in a study of technical replicates of blood from a handful of donors. Germline values: CDR1 MNHEY, CDR2 SVGAGI. Trimming shortened V by 7 bases and J by 0 bases, and 15 bases separated the two germline ends. This CDR3 is 15 amino acids long. The gene calls are TRBV6-5 and TRBJ1-1; a weak D match, TRBD1 (5 bases). Material for sequencing was PBMCs. The TCR originated in a human donor in good health. Some clones in this sample may be carry-over from other donors' samples. CDR3 in amino acids: CASTISGGVNTEAFF. Written as DNA, the CDR3 is TGTGCCAGCACCATCTCGGGGGGGGTGAACACTGAAGCTTTCTTT.